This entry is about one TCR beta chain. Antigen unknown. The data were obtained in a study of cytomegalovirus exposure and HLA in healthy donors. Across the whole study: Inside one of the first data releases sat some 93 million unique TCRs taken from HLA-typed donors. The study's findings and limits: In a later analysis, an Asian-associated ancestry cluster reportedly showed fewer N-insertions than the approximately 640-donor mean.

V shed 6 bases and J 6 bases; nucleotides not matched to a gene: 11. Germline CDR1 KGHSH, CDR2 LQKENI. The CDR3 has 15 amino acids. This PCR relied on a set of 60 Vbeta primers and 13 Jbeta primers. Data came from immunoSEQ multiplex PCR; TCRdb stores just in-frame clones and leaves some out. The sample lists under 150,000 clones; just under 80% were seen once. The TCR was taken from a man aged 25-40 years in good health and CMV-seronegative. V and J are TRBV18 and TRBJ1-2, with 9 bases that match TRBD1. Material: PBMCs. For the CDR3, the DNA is TGTGCCAGCTCCCAAATCAGGACAGGGGCGGATGGCTACACCTTC. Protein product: CASSQIRTGADGYTF. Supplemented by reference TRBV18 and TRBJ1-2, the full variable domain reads NAGVMQNPRHLVRRRGQEARLRCSPMKGHSHVYWYRQLPEEGLKFMVYLQKENIIDESGMPKERFSAEFPKEGPSILRIQQVVRGDSAAYFCASSQIRTGADGYTFGSGTRLTVV.